This T cell receptor (beta chain) was captured by sequencing in a study of shared clonotypes between healthy human individuals. Study-wide findings and caveats: Generation probabilities were higher for clonotypes shared across all four sorted-subset donors than for unshared ones.

CD45RA+ naive and CD45RA-negative memory subsets were separated from CD4+ cells. Sorted subsets were amplified in replicate PCRs using approximately 0.2 ug DNA, roughly 30,000 T cell genomes. Libraries were prepared by immunoSEQ multiplex PCR; TCRdb keeps only in-frame clonotypes and omits some of them. The profile shows about 2.4 million clones, around nine tenths of them singletons. Of note for this clone: Its specificity is not known.

Sequencing was carried out using naive CD4+ T cells sorted from blood. Subset described: CD45RA+ positively selected. The TCR comes from a man between 18 and 29 years old in good health.

The CDR3 coding sequence is TGTGCCAGCAGCTTAGCAGGGGATCCTAGGAATGAGCAGTTCTTC. Amino acid sequence: CASSLAGDPRNEQFF. The chain carries TRBV7-9 and TRBJ2-1, with a possible D match to TRBD1 (5 bases). V lost 0 bases and J 7 bases, leaving 13 bases between the germline ends. The CDR3 length is 15 residues. The germline gives CDR1 SEHNR, CDR2 FQNEAQ (reference sequence).